This T cell receptor (beta chain) is drawn from a study of T cell responses to AZD1222 COVID-19 vaccine (dated by TCRdb to 2020 to 2022). About the investigation overall: AZD1222 recipients with second doses at about 4 weeks or about 12 weeks were pooled, because spike-specific TCR depth and breadth did not differ between schedules. Trial participants were enrolled by age into subgroups of 18-55, 56-69 and 70-plus years, and about 150, 27 and 61 TCR-sequenced participants, respectively, were included in these subgroups. TCR sequencing was performed for approximately 240 trial participants, of whom some 200 were given two doses of AZD1222 and some 26 were given two doses of MenACWY control vaccine.

The CDR3 regions of human TCRbeta chains were analyzed by immunosequencing. The original methods were these. Repertoire TCRs were matched against a reference library of SARS-CoV-2-specific TCRs generated with the MIRA antigen-specificity platform. Breadth was defined as the fraction of unique TCRs that were SARS-CoV-2-associated. Depth was defined as the fraction of total T cells that were SARS-CoV-2-associated. Each spike-specific TCR was assigned to its reactive spike region and to a CD4 or CD8 class using the MIRA data. Log10-transformed breadth and depth values were compared by one-way ANOVA with Sidak's multiple comparisons tests. TCRdb's version of the immuneACCESS table is confined to in-frame rearrangements and falls short of the full clone set. An unresolved V gene accounts for under half of the shortfall where checked; the remainder is of unknown origin. D and trimming come from the DNA, and the V and J calls and clone size come from that table. This sample lists about 93,000 clones; 70% to 90% were detected once. The ten top clones hold approximately 8% of the sample.

CDR1 and CDR2, looked up from the germline V gene (reference sequence), are LGHDT and YNNKEL. V is clipped by 4 bases and J by 4 bases, and the sequence between their germline boundaries is 14 bases long. The CDR3 runs 15 residues from the cysteine to the phenylalanine. CDR3 DNA is the only sequence kept; it has 45 bases, read in frame from the first base. About this clone: Its binding antigen is unknown. No much larger clone is present one base from it, and per-base qualities are unavailable.

The time point label corresponds to: baseline before first vaccination. The vaccinee samples were drawn from two UK trials, COV001 and COV002, one of which was a single-blind randomized controlled phase 2/3 trial testing AZD1222 (ChAdOx1 nCoV-19) in healthy adults. For TCRbeta chain sequencing, PBMC samples from trial participants were taken at day 0 and at day 28 after the second dose. The full study reports these points: Conclusions about previously exposed vaccinees are limited because only six or seven AZD1222 recipients were SARS-CoV-2 seropositive at baseline. Spike-specific TCR breadth and depth rose significantly after two AZD1222 doses compared with day 0 and with MenACWY recipients. Epitopes outside the regions mutated in the B.1.351 and B.1.1.7 variants were reportedly recognized by nearly half of the unique spike-specific TCRs. Because no samples from the day 14 peak response were available, repertoires could be characterized only after the peak T cell response. Participants were mostly white British, with more females than males. The authors suggested clonal diversity may have been underestimated. The vaccine-associated CD4 TCRs covered the entire spike protein, and the dominant responses fell in regions 160-218 and 743-854. The 56-69-year group was small, and its depth increase did not reach significance, likely because of low power.

Material: peripheral blood, obtained on day 0 of AZD1222 vaccination. The receptor was isolated from an adult in good health. The chain uses TRBV3-1 (or the pseudogene TRBV3-2) and TRBJ2-1; no confident D gene assignment can be made. CDR3 sequence: CASSPPLGRYNEQFF. The nucleotides are TGTGCCAGCAGCCCCCCTTTGGGAAGGTACAATGAGCAGTTCTTC.